One and the same sample provided the 18 T cell receptor beta chains below, sequenced in a study of T-cell memory formation after mild COVID-19. TCRdb recomputed calls from the 5' RACE reads with MiXCR, one row per CDR3 protein. The repertoire has a few hundred thousand distinct CDR3 sequences, roughly 17% of them found once; the top ten carry roughly 22%. Sequencing input: PBMCs or a T cell subset sorted from them (not recorded which). The receptors come from a man aged 18 to 29 who had mild COVID-19 (a few samples of this study predate the infection). Cell type and time point are not known.

The chain couples TRBV7-2 to TRBJ1-4; TRBD1 might be the D (5 bases). V was trimmed by 1 base and J by 11 bases, leaving 17 bases between them. The CDR3 loop spans 15 amino acids. Germline values: CDR1 SGHTA, CDR2 FQGNSA. The CDR3 DNA reads TGTGCCAGCAGCTTAGGGCAGGGCTCGGGACGGAAACTGTTTTTT. This gives the protein CASSLGQGSGRKLFF. Variable domain in full (rest from reference TRBV7-2 and TRBJ1-4): GAGVSQSPSNKVTEKGKDVELRCDPISGHTALYWYRQSLGQGLEFLIYFQGNSAPDKSGLPSDRFSAERTGGSVSTLTIQRTQQEDSAVYLCASSLGQGSGRKLFFGSGTQLSVL.

This clonotype was recorded a few times. V and J are TRBV4-1 and TRBJ1-1; D call uncertain. The V and J ends lost 6 bases and 1 base respectively, with 18 bases between them. In germline, CDR1 is MGHRA, CDR2 YSYEKL. The CDR3 covers 16 residues. In DNA form, the CDR3 reads TGCGCCAGCAGGCCAATCTTGACTCGACCGAACACTGAAGCTTTCTTT. Translated, it gives CASRPILTRPNTEAFF.

The genes are TRBV4-3 and TRBJ1-4; no firm D call. The CDR3 runs 16 residues. CDR1 is LGHNA, CDR2 YSLEER, per germline. V lost 0 bases to trimming and J lost 4 bases, with 12 bases between them. The CDR3: CASSQDLWQVNEKLFF. CDR3 nucleotides: TGCGCCAGCAGCCAAGATCTCTGGCAGGTTAATGAAAAACTGTTTTTT.

CDR3 amino acids: CAWSTLGDQPQHF. DNA for the CDR3: TGTGCCTGGAGTACTCTGGGAGATCAGCCCCAGCATTTT. The rearrangement links TRBV30 to TRBJ1-5; no firm D call. The V end was cut by 2 bases, the J end by 5 bases, with 10 bases between. Germline CDR1 GTSNPN, CDR2 SVGIG (reference sequence). The CDR3 has 13 amino acids.

This clonotype occurred many times. The rearrangement joins TRBV11-2 to TRBJ2-3; 15 bases line up with TRBD2. The trim removed 5 bases at V and 2 bases at J, leaving 5 bases unmatched. Per the germline V gene, CDR1 is SGHAT and CDR2 is FQNNGV. The CDR3 contains 17 residues. Here the CDR3 DNA reads TGTGCCAGCAGCCCGAGGACTAGCGGGGGGGACACAGATACGCAGTATTTT. Its protein is CASSPRTSGGDTDTQYF.

The V gene is TRBV9, the J gene TRBJ2-7; 11 nucleotides align to TRBD1. The V gene end was trimmed by 0 bases and the J gene end by 5 bases; junction bases not matched to a gene: 7. The CDR3 totals 16 residues. The germline V gene has CDR1 SGDLS and CDR2 YYNGEE. The CDR3: CASSVDSGQGVHEQYF. CDR3 in DNA: TGTGCCAGCAGCGTAGATTCGGGACAGGGGGTCCACGAGCAGTACTTC.

The chain uses TRBV7-9 and TRBJ1-1; D is perhaps TRBD1 (6 bases). The CDR3 is 14 amino acids. Trimming took 0 bases from V and 4 from J, leaving 9 bases between them. Germline CDR1 SEHNR, CDR2 FQNEAQ (reference sequence). Here the CDR3 reads CASSLARTATEAFF. CDR3 DNA: TGTGCCAGCAGCTTAGCACGGACAGCCACTGAAGCTTTCTTT.

For the CDR3, the DNA is TGTGCCAGCAGTTCTCAGGTGACAGTAGTCTACGAGCAGTACTTC. This gives the protein CASSSQVTVVYEQYF. The chain couples TRBV6-5 to TRBJ2-7; a weak D match, TRBD1 (5 bases). V was cut by 4 bases and J by 3 bases, with 16 bases left in between. Per germline, CDR1 MNHEY and CDR2 SVGAGI. This CDR3 spans 15 amino acids.

This clonotype was recorded a few times. The chain carries TRBV29-1 and TRBJ1-2; D remains ambiguous. The V gene lost 4 bases and the J gene lost 1 base, with 10 bases spanning the gap. This CDR3 comprises 13 residues. From germline, CDR1 is SQVTM and CDR2 ANQGSEA. The CDR3 here is CSVARTDNYGYTF. The CDR3 DNA follows: TGCAGCGTTGCAAGGACGGATAACTATGGCTACACCTTC.

This chain joins TRBV25-1 and TRBJ2-3, with D possibly TRBD1 on 7 matching bases. Between the trimmed V and J ends, which lost 8 bases and 2 bases, there was a span of 20 bases. Germline V gives CDR1 MGHDK, CDR2 SYGVNS. The CDR3 is 16 residues long. The CDR3 sequence: CASAVGGRGNTDTQYF. The CDR3 nucleotides read TGTGCCAGCGCCGTCGGGGGCAGGGGGAACACAGATACGCAGTATTTT.

The chain has TRBV7-2 and TRBJ2-2; 9 nucleotides align to TRBD2. J lost 5 bases, V lost 2 bases, and 6 bases had no gene match. Germline CDR1 SGHTA, CDR2 FQGNSA. CDR3 length equals 16 residues. CDR3 nucleotide sequence: TGTGCCAGCAGCTTATATTCCCTAGCGGGGACCGGGGAGCTGTTTTTT. It is translated as CASSLYSLAGTGELFF.

This clonotype was counted between two and nine times. The chain is built from TRBV29-1 and TRBJ2-7; the D gene could be TRBD1 or TRBD2 (5 bases each). This CDR3 has 12 amino acids. V was shortened by 6 bases and J by 3 bases, with 12 bases between the two germline ends. Germline values: CDR1 SQVTM, CDR2 ANQGSEA. In DNA form, the CDR3 reads TGCAGCGTCCGAGGGGACCACTACGAGCAGTACTTC. Protein: CSVRGDHYEQYF.

V gene TRBV3-1 combines with J gene TRBJ2-1, with 7 positions matching TRBD2. V lost 4 bases to trimming and J lost 10 bases; unmatched junction nucleotides: 7. Germline CDR1 is LGHDT and CDR2 is YNNKEL (reference sequence). The CDR3 sequence is 13 residues long. CDR3 in amino acids: CASSRVAGREQFF. Here the CDR3 DNA reads TGTGCCAGCAGCCGGGTAGCGGGTCGGGAGCAGTTCTTC.

The chain links TRBV5-1 to TRBJ2-5, with D possibly matching TRBD1 (6 bases). The CDR3 is 13 amino acids. V lost 8 bases to trimming and J lost 5 bases, with 16 bases between them. Germline lookup yields CDR1 SGHRS and CDR2 YFSETQ. CDR3 protein: CASIQGPGETQYF. CDR3 DNA: TGCGCCAGTATACAGGGCCCCGGGGAGACCCAGTACTTC.

This clonotype has more than one count but fewer than ten. The J gene is TRBJ2-5, the V gene TRBV5-1, with D unclear. V lost 0 bases, J lost 4 bases, and 10 bases lay in between. From germline, CDR1 is SGHRS and CDR2 YFSETQ. There are 14 residues in the CDR3. CDR3 region: CASSLGAEGETQYF. CDR3 DNA: TGCGCCAGCAGCTTGGGGGCCGAAGGAGAGACCCAGTACTTC.

This chain uses TRBV7-2 with TRBJ2-7; 9 nucleotides agree with TRBD1. Trimming at V came to 4 bases and at J to 3 bases, leaving 4 bases not matched to a gene. The CDR3 loop spans 14 amino acids. Germline CDR1 reads SGHTA; CDR2 reads FQGNSA. CDR3 sequence: CASSSDRGSYEQYF. The CDR3 nucleotides read TGTGCCAGCAGCTCGGACAGGGGAAGCTACGAGCAGTACTTC.

This clonotype turned up a few times. The V gene is TRBV5-1, the J gene TRBJ2-2; 9 bases map to TRBD2. Germline CDR1 SGHRS, CDR2 YFSETQ. This CDR3 has 17 amino acids. Trimming at V came to 5 bases and at J to 6 bases, leaving 14 bases not matched to a gene. The CDR3 protein is CASSLPGGGANPGELFF. The CDR3 DNA is TGCGCCAGCAGTCTGCCCGGCGGGGGGGCTAACCCCGGGGAGCTGTTTTTT.

This chain connects TRBV5-1 to TRBJ2-5; the D call may be TRBD1 or TRBD2 (5 bases each). Germline values: CDR1 SGHRS, CDR2 YFSETQ. CDR3 length: 13 residues. The V end lost 4 bases, the J end lost 3 bases, and 10 bases lay between the germline ends. This CDR3 is CASSPGPEETQYF. The CDR3 DNA sequence: TGCGCCAGCAGCCCGGGACCCGAAGAGACCCAGTACTTC.